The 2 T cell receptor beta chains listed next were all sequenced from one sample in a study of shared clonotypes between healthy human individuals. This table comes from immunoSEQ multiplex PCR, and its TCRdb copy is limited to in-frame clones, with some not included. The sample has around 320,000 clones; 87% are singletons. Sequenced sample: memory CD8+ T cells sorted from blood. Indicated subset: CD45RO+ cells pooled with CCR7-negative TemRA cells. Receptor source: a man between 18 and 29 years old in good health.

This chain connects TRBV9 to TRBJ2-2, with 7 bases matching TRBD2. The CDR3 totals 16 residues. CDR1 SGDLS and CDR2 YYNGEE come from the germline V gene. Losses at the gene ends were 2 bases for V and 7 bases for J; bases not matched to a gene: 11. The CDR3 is CASSVQAGPYGGELFF. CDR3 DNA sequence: TGTGCCAGCAGCGTTCAAGCGGGACCCTACGGCGGGGAGCTGTTTTTT.

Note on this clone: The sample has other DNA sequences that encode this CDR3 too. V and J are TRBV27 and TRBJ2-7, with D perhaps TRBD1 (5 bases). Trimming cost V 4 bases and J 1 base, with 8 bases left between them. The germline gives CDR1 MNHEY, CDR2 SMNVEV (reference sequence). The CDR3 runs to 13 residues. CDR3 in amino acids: CASSYQGSYEQYF. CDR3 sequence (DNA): TGTGCCAGCAGTTACCAGGGTTCCTACGAGCAGTACTTC.